This TCR beta chain was recorded in a study of T cell responses to AZD1222 COVID-19 vaccine. Repertoires were generated with immunoSEQ multiplex PCR, while TCRdb's copy carries only in-frame clones and drops some. Here the sample spans about 120,000 clones, approximately 94% being singletons. Trimming removed 4 bases at V and 10 bases at J, with 20 bases between. The CDR3 sequence is 15 residues long. Germline loops: CDR1 SGHVS, CDR2 FQNEAQ. The sequence was collected from an adult who received the AZD1222 COVID-19 vaccine. Here the sequenced sample was peripheral blood, taken 28 days after the second AZD1222 dose. The V and J genes are TRBV7-8 and TRBJ2-1, with D possibly TRBD1 on 6 matching bases. This chain's CDR3 is CASSWSGTRGGEQFF. CDR3 DNA: TGTGCCAGCAGCTGGTCCGGGACCAGGGGCGGGGAGCAGTTCTTC.